This TCR beta chain originates from a study of T-cell memory formation after mild COVID-19. Findings and caveats of the study: Later expanders leaned CD4+, whereas clones that contracted between day 15 and 85 were balanced CD4/CD8.

Comments on this clonotype: Its antigen is as yet unknown.

CDR3 length: 11 residues. Germline CDR1 is MNHNS and CDR2 is SASEGT. Trimming took 8 bases from V and 5 from J, leaving 9 bases between them. TCRdb re-called the 5' RACE reads with MiXCR, one entry per CDR3 protein. Among approximately 400,000 distinct CDR3 sequences listed, roughly 18% were seen once. The TCR was taken from a young man who had mild COVID-19 (a few samples of this study predate the infection). Cell type and time point are not known. Sequencing used PBMCs or a T cell subset sorted from them (not recorded which). The chain links TRBV6-1 to TRBJ2-5; D not certain. The CDR3 protein is CASRQLETQYF. CDR3 DNA: TGTGCCAGCCGACAACTGGAGACCCAGTACTTC.